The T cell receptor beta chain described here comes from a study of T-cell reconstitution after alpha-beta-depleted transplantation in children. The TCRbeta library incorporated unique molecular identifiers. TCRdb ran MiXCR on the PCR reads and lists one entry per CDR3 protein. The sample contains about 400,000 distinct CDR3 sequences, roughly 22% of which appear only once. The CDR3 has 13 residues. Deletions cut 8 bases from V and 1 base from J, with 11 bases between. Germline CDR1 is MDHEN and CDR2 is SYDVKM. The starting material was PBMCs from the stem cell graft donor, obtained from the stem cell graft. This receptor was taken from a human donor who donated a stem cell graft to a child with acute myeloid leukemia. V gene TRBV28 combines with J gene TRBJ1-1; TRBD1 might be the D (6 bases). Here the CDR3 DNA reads TGTGCCAGCCGAGGACAGAGGAACACTGAAGCTTTCTTT. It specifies CASRGQRNTEAFF.